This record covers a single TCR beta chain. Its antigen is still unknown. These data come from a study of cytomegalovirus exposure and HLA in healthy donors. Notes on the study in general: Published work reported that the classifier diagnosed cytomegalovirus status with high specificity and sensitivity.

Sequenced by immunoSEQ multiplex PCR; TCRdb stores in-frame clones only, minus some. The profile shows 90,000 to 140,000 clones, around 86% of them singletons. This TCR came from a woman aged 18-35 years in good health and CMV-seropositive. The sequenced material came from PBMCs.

CDR3 bases: TGTGCCAGCAGCCCGGGACTTAGCACAGATACGCAGTATTTT. It yields the protein CASSPGLSTDTQYF. V usage is TRBV7-2 and J usage is TRBJ2-3; D may be TRBD2 (6 bases). Trimming removed 5 bases at V and 0 bases at J, with 9 bases between. Germline CDR1 SGHTA, CDR2 FQGNSA. This CDR3 contains 14 residues.